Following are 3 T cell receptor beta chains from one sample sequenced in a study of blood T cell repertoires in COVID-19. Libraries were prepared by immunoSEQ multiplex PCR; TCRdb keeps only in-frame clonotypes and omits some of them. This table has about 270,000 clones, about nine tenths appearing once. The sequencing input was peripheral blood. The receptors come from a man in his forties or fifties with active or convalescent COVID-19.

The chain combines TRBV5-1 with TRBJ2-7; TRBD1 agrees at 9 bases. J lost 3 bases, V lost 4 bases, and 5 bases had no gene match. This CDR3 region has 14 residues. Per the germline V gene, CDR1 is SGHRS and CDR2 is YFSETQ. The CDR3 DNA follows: TGCGCCAGCAGCGCCGGGACAGGGTTCTACGAGCAGTACTTC. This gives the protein CASSAGTGFYEQYF.

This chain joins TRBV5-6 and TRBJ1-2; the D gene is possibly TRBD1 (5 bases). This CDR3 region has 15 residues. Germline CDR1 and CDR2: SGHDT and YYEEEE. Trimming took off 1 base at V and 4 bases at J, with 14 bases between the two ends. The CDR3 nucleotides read TGTGCCAGCAGCTTGCTTAGGACGGGGGGCTATGGCTACACCTTC. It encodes CASSLLRTGGYGYTF.

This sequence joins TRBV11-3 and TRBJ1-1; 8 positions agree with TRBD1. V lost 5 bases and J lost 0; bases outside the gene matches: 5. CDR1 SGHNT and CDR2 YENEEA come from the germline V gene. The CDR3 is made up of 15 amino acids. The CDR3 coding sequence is TGTGCCAGCAGCGAGACAGGGGCAATGAACACTGAAGCTTTCTTT. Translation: CASSETGAMNTEAFF.